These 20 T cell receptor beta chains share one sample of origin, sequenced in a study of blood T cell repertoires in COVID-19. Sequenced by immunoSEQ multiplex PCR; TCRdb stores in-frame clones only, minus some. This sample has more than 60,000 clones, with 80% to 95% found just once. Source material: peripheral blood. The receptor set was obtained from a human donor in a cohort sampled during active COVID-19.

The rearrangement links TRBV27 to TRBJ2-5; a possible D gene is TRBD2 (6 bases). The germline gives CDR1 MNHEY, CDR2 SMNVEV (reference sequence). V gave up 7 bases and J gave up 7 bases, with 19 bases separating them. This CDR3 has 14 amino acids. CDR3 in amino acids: CASNSAGRSGTQYF. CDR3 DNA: TGTGCCAGCAATAGTGCAGGGAGGAGTGGGACCCAGTACTTC.

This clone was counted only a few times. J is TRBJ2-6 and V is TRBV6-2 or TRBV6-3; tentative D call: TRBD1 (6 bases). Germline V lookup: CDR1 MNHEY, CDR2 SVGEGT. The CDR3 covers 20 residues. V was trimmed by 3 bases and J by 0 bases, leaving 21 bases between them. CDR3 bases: TGTGCCAGCAGTTATGCCAGACCGACAGGAATAACCTCTGGGGCCAACGTCCTGACTTTC. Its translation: CASSYARPTGITSGANVLTF.

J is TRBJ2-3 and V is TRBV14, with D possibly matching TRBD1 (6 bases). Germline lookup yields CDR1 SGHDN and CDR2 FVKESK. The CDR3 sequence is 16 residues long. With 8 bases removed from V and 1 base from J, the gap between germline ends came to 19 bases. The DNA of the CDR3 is TGTGCCAGCGGACCATTACAGGGAAGGCGCACAGATACGCAGTATTTT. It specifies CASGPLQGRRTDTQYF.

CDR3 nucleotide sequence: TGTGCCAGTAGTCTCTACAGGGGAGAGGAGGAAAAACTGTTTTTT. As protein: CASSLYRGEEEKLFF. The chain is built from TRBV19 and TRBJ1-4; 7 nucleotides line up with TRBD1. Per germline, CDR1 LNHDA and CDR2 SQIVND (reference sequence). The CDR3 is 15 residues long. J lost 8 bases, V lost 5 bases, and 11 bases had no gene match.

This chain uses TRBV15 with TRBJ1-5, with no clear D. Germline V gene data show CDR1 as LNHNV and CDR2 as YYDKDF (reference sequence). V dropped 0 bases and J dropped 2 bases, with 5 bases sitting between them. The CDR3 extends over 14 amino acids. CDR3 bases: TGTGCCACCAGCAGAGAGAGTGGCAATCAGCCCCAGCATTTT. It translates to CATSRESGNQPQHF.

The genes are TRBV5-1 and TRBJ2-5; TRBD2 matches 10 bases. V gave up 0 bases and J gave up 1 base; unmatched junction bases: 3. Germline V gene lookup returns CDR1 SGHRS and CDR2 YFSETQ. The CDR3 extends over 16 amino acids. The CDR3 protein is CASSLEASGGQETQYF. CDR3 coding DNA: TGCGCCAGCAGCTTGGAGGCTAGCGGGGGCCAAGAGACCCAGTACTTC.

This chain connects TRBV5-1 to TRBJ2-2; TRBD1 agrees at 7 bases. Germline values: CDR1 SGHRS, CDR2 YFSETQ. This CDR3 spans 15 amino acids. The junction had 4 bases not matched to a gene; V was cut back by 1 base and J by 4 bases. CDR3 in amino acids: CASSLPGGFTGELFF. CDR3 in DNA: TGCGCCAGCAGCTTGCCAGGGGGATTCACCGGGGAGCTGTTTTTT.

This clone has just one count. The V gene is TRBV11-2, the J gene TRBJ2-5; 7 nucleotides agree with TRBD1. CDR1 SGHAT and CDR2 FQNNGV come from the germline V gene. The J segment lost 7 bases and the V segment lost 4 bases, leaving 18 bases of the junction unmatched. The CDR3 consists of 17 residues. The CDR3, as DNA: TGTGCCAGCAGCTCCTTTGCCCCCTACAGGGGTTTTGTGACCCAGTACTTC. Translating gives CASSSFAPYRGFVTQYF.

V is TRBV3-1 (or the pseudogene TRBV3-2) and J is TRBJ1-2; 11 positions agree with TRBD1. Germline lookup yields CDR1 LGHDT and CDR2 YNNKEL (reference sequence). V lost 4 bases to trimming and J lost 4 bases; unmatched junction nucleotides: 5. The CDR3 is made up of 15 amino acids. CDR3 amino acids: CASSRRTGGGYGYTF. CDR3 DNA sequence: TGTGCCAGCAGCCGCAGGACAGGGGGCGGCTATGGCTACACCTTC.

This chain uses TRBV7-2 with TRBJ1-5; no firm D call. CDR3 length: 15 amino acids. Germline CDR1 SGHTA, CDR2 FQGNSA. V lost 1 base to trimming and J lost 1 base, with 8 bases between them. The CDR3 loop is CASSLGRSSNQPQHF. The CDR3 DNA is TGTGCCAGCAGCTTAGGGCGTAGCAGCAATCAGCCCCAGCATTTT.

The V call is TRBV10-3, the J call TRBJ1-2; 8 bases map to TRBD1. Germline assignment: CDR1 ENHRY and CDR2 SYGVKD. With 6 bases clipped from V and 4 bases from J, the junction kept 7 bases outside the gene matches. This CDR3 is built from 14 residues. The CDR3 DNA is TGTGCCATCAGGACAGGGGAGGGGGGCTATGGCTACACCTTC. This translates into CAIRTGEGGYGYTF.

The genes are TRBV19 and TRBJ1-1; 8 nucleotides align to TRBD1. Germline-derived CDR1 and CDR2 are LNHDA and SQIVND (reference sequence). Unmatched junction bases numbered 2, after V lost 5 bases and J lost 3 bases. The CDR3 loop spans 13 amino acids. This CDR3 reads CASSADRDTEAFF. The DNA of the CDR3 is TGTGCCAGTAGTGCGGACAGGGACACTGAAGCTTTCTTT. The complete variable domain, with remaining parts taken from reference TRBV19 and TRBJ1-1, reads DGGITQSPKYLFRKEGQNVTLSCEQNLNHDAMYWYRQDPGQGLRLIYYSQIVNDFQKGDIAEGYSVSREKKESFPLTVTSAQKNPTAFYLCASSADRDTEAFFGQGTRLTVV.

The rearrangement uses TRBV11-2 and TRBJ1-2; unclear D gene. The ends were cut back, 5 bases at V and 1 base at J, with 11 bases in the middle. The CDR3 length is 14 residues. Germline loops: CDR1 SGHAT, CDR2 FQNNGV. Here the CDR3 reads CASSPQTVNYGYTF. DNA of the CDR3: TGTGCCAGCAGCCCCCAGACTGTTAACTATGGCTACACCTTC.

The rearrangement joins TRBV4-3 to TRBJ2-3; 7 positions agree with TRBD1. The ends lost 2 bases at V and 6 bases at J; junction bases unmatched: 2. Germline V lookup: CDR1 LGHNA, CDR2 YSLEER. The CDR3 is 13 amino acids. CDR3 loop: CASSQSRGDTQYF. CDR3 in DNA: TGCGCCAGCAGCCAATCCAGGGGGGATACGCAGTATTTT.

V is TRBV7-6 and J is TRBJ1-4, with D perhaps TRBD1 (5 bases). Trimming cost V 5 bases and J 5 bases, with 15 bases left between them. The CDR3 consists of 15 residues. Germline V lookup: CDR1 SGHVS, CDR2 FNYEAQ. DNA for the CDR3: TGTGCCAGCAGCCCTAGTATCGGGGGAAATGAAAAACTGTTTTTT. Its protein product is CASSPSIGGNEKLFF.

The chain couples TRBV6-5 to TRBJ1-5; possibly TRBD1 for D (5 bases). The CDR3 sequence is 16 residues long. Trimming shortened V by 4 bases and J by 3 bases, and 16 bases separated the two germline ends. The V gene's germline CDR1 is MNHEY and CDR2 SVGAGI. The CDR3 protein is CASSSHGGLNNQPQHF. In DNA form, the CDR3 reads TGTGCCAGCAGTTCCCACGGGGGATTGAACAATCAGCCCCAGCATTTT.

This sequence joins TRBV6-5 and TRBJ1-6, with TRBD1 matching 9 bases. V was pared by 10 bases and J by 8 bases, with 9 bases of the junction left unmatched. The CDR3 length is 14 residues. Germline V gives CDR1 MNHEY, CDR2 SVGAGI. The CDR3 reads CATRDRARDSPLHF. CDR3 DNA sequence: TGTGCCACCCGGGACAGGGCGAGGGATTCACCCCTCCACTTT.

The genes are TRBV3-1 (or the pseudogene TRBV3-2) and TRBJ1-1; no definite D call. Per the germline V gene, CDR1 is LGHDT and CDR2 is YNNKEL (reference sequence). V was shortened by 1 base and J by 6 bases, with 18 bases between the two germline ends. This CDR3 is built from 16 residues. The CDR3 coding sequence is TGTGCCAGCAGCCAAGTAGGAGGAGGTGGGAGGCCTGAAGCTTTCTTT. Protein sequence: CASSQVGGGGRPEAFF.

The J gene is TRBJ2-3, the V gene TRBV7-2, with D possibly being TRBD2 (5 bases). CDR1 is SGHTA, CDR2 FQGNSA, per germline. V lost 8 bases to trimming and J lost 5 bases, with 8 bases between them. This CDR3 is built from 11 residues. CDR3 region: CASGSLDTQYF. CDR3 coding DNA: TGTGCCAGCGGGAGTCTAGATACGCAGTATTTT.

The CDR3 loop reads CASSTSGARTDTQYF. In DNA, the CDR3 is TGTGCCAGCAGTACTAGCGGGGCACGCACAGATACGCAGTATTTT. This chain links TRBV6-4 with TRBJ2-3, with TRBD2 matching over 10 bases. V shed 5 bases, J shed 1 base, and the junction held 3 bases outside the gene matches. The CDR3 runs 15 residues. Germline CDR1 MRHNA, CDR2 SNTAGT.